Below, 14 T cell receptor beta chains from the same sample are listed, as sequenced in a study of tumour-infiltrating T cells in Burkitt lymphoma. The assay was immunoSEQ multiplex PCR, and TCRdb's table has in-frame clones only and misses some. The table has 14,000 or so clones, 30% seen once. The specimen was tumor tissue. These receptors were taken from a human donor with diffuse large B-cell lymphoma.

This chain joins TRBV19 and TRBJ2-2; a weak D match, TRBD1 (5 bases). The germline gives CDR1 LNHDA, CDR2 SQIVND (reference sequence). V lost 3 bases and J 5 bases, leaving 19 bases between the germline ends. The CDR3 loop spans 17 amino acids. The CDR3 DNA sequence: TGTGCCAGTAGTATTAGGCTAGGATGGGGCAGGACCGGGGAGCTGTTTTTT. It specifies CASSIRLGWGRTGELFF.

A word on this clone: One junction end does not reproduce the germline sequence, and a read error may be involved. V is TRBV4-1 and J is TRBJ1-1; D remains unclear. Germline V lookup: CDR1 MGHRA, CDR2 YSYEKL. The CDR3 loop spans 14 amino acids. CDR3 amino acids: CASSQDELNTEVFF. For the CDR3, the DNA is TGCGCCAGCAGCCAAGATGAACTGAACACTGAAGTTTTCTTT.

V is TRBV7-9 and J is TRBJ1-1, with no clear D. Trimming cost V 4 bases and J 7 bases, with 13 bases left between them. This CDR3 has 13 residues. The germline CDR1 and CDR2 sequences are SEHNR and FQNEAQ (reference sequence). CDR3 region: CASSSALSGEAFF. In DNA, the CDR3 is TGTGCCAGCAGCTCCGCCCTCTCGGGTGAAGCTTTCTTT.

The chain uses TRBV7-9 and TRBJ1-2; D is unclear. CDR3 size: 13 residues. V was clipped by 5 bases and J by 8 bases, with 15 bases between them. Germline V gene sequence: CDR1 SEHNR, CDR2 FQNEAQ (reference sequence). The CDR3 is CASSLPEGTGYTF. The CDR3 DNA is TGTGCCAGCAGCCTCCCGGAGGGTACGGGCTACACCTTC. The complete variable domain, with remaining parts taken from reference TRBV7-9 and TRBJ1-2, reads DTGVSQNPRHKITKRGQNVTFRCDPISEHNRLYWYRQTLGQGPEFLTYFQNEAQLEKSRLLSDRFSAERPKGSFSTLEIQRTEQGDSAMYLCASSLPEGTGYTFGSGTRLTVV.

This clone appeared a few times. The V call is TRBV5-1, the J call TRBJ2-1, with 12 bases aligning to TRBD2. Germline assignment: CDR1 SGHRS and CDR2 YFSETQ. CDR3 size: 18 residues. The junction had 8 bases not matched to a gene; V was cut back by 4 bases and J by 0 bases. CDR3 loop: CASSGRTSGTTSYNEQFF. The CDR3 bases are TGCGCCAGCAGCGGACGGACTAGCGGGACTACCTCCTACAATGAGCAGTTCTTC.

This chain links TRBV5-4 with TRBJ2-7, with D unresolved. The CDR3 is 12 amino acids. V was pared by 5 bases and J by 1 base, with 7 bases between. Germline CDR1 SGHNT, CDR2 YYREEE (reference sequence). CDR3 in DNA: TGTGCCAGCAGTTCGGCGTCCTACGAGCAGTACTTC. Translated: CASSSASYEQYF.

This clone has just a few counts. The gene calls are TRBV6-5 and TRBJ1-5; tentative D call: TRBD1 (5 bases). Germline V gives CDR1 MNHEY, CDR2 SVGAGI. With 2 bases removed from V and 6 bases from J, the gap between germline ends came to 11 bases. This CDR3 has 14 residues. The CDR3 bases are TGTGCCAGCAGTTACGAGCAGGGCGGTCAGCCCCAGCATTTT. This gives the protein CASSYEQGGQPQHF.

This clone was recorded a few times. DNA for the CDR3: TGTGCCAGCAGCGCAGGGGGCTCTGGCTACACCTTC. The encoded protein is CASSAGGSGYTF. V gene TRBV9 combines with J gene TRBJ1-2, with TRBD1 matching 8 bases. The germline CDR1 and CDR2 sequences are SGDLS and YYNGEE. The V segment lost 3 bases and the J segment 7 bases; nucleotides outside the gene matches: 2. The CDR3 sequence is 12 residues long.

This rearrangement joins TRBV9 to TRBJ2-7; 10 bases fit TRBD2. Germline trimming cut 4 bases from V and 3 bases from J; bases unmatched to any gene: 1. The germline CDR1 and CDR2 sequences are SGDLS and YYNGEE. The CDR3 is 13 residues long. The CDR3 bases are TGTGCCAGCAGCCTAGCGGGAGACTACGAGCAGTACTTC. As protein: CASSLAGDYEQYF.

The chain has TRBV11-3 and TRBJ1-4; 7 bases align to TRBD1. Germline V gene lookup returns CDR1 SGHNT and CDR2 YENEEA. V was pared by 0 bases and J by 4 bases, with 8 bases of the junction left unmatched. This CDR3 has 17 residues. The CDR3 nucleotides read TGTGCCAGCAGCTTAGAAGACAGGGCGTGGGGTAATGAAAAACTGTTTTTT. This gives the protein CASSLEDRAWGNEKLFF.

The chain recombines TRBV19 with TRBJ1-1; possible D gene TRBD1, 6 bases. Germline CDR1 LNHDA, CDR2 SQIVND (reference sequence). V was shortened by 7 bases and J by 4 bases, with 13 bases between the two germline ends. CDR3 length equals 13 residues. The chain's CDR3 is CASIVGGGTEAFF. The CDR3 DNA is TGTGCCAGTATTGTCGGGGGCGGCACTGAAGCTTTCTTT.

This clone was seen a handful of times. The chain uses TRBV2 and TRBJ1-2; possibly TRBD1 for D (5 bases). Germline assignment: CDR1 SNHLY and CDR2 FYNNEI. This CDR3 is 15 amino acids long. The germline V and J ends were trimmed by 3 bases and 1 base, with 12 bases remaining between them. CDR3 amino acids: CASSDRGKHNYGYTF. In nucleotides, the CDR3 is TGTGCCAGCAGTGATAGGGGAAAGCATAACTATGGCTACACCTTC.

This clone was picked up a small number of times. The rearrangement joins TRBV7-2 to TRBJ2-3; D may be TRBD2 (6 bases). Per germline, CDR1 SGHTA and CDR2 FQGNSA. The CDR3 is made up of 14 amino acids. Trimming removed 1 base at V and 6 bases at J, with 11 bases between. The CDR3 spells CASSLDPGDDTQYF. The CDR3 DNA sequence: TGTGCCAGCAGCTTAGATCCGGGAGATGATACGCAGTATTTT.

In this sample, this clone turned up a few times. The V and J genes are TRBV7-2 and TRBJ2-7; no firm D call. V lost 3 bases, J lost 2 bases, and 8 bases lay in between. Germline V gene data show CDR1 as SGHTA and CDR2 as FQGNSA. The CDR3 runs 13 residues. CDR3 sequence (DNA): TGTGCCAGCAGCTTGAGGAGAACCTACGAGCAGTACTTC. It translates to CASSLRRTYEQYF.